A single sample is the source of the 31 T cell receptor beta chains below, sequenced in a study of control samples from healthy donors and cancer patients. Produced via immunoSEQ multiplex PCR; TCRdb's table is partial and in-frame only. The sample holds about 150,000 clones; around 90% are singletons and the top ten take 4% to 5.5%. The material sequenced was blood. The receptors were gathered from a man aged 25-45 years in good health.

The chain uses TRBV5-1 and TRBJ1-4; 8 positions match TRBD1. Germline trimming cut 2 bases from V and 3 bases from J; bases unmatched to any gene: 0. This CDR3 region has 14 residues. The germline CDR1 and CDR2 sequences are SGHRS and YFSETQ. The CDR3 DNA sequence: TGCGCCAGCAGCTTACAGGGGGCTAATGAAAAACTGTTTTTT. This encodes CASSLQGANEKLFF.

The V call is TRBV6-5, the J call TRBJ1-1, with 7 bases fitting TRBD1. Germline V CDR1 and CDR2: MNHEY, SVGAGI. The ends lost 6 bases at V and 1 base at J; junction bases unmatched: 5. The CDR3 has 14 amino acids. The CDR3 here is CASRVTGPNTEAFF. The CDR3, as DNA: TGTGCCAGCAGGGTGACAGGGCCGAACACTGAAGCTTTCTTT.

The table lists this clone with a count of one. V gene TRBV5-1 combines with J gene TRBJ2-2; 9 bases fit TRBD1. The germline V gene encodes CDR1 SGHRS and CDR2 YFSETQ. The CDR3 loop spans 15 amino acids. The J segment lost 7 bases and the V segment lost 0 bases, leaving 4 bases of the junction unmatched. This CDR3 reads CASSLVQGAGGELFF. CDR3 coding DNA: TGCGCCAGCAGCTTGGTACAGGGGGCAGGCGGGGAGCTGTTTTTT. Variable domain in full (rest from reference TRBV5-1 and TRBJ2-2): KAGVTQTPRYLIKTRGQQVTLSCSPISGHRSVSWYQQTPGQGLQFLFEYFSETQRNKGNFPGRFSGRQFSNSRSEMNVSTLELGDSALYLCASSLVQGAGGELFFGEGSRLTVL.

V and J are TRBV29-1 and TRBJ2-5, with D unresolved. V was cut by 2 bases and J by 2 bases, with 12 bases left in between. The CDR3 contains 14 residues. The germline V gene encodes CDR1 SQVTM and CDR2 ANQGSEA. CDR3 bases: TGCAGCGTTGAATTTGGCATTCGGCAAGAGACCCAGTACTTC. Amino acids: CSVEFGIRQETQYF.

CDR3 sequence (DNA): TGTGCCACCAGTGGCGGCTTGAGCACAGATACGCAGTATTTT. Residues: CATSGGLSTDTQYF. V gene TRBV24-1 combines with J gene TRBJ2-3; D remains ambiguous. Per germline, CDR1 KGHDR and CDR2 SFDVKD. Trimming took 5 bases from V and 0 from J, leaving 8 bases between them. This CDR3 has 14 residues.

This clone was recorded only once. The chain couples TRBV19 to TRBJ2-7; unclear D gene. V was clipped by 5 bases and J by 3 bases, with 14 bases between them. Germline V CDR1 and CDR2: LNHDA, SQIVND (reference sequence). The CDR3 length is 14 residues. The CDR3 region has the DNA TGTGCCAGTAGTTCCATTTTTGGGGACTACGAGCAGTACTTC. Amino acid sequence: CASSSIFGDYEQYF. The entire variable domain, with the rest obtained from reference TRBV19 and TRBJ2-7, is as follows: DGGITQSPKYLFRKEGQNVTLSCEQNLNHDAMYWYRQDPGQGLRLIYYSQIVNDFQKGDIAEGYSVSREKKESFPLTVTSAQKNPTAFYLCASSSIFGDYEQYFGPGTRLTVT.

This clone has only one observation. The CDR3 coding sequence is TGTGCCAGCAGCTCGCGATTAGAGGGACTAGCGGGAGGAGAGACCCAGTACTTC. As protein: CASSSRLEGLAGGETQYF. The chain recombines TRBV21-1 with TRBJ2-5; the table assigns TRBD2, which was not confirmed against the DNA. TRBV21-1 has pseudogene status. The CDR3 covers 18 residues.

The chain links TRBV4-2 to TRBJ2-5; the D is unclear. Germline CDR1 LGHNA, CDR2 YNFKEQ. This CDR3 spans 14 amino acids. The ends were cut back, 0 bases at V and 1 base at J, with 6 bases in the middle. The CDR3 DNA follows: TGTGCCAGCAGCCAAGAGCACAGCCAAGAGACCCAGTACTTC. Translated, it gives CASSQEHSQETQYF.

The chain couples TRBV29-1 to TRBJ2-7; TRBD1 aligns across 7 bases. Trimming took 0 bases from V and 2 from J; bases not matched to a gene: 7. The CDR3 is made up of 15 amino acids. CDR1 and CDR2 (germline): SQVTM, ANQGSEA. The CDR3 DNA sequence: TGCAGCGTTGAAGAACCAGGGACAGTTACCTACGAGCAGTACTTC. It encodes CSVEEPGTVTYEQYF.

This sequence joins TRBV7-9 and TRBJ1-1; 7 bases fit TRBD1. Trimming cost V 5 bases and J 3 bases; bases outside gene matches: 9. The CDR3 is made up of 15 amino acids. Germline CDR1 and CDR2: SEHNR and FQNEAQ (reference sequence). The DNA of the CDR3 is TGTGCCAGCAGCCCCCAAACAGGGGCGGACACTGAAGCTTTCTTT. It specifies CASSPQTGADTEAFF.

The chain couples TRBV5-1 to TRBJ1-1; TRBD1 matches at 7 bases. J was trimmed by 3 bases and V by 4 bases; bases with no gene match: 12. This CDR3 comprises 16 residues. In germline, CDR1 is SGHRS, CDR2 YFSETQ. The CDR3 DNA sequence: TGCGCCAGCAGCCCGATCCGAGGGGGCGCGGACACTGAAGCTTTCTTT. Translated: CASSPIRGGADTEAFF.

The rearrangement links TRBV2 to TRBJ2-7; possibly TRBD2 for D (5 bases). This CDR3 has 14 amino acids. Between the trimmed V and J ends, which lost 7 bases and 7 bases, there was a span of 20 bases. Germline CDR1 reads SNHLY; CDR2 reads FYNNEI. CDR3 sequence: CASTGSVASVEQYF. Written as DNA, the CDR3 is TGTGCCAGCACGGGGAGCGTCGCCTCGGTGGAGCAGTACTTC. The variable domain in full, with the rest retrieved from reference TRBV2 and TRBJ2-7, is EPEVTQTPSHQVTQMGQEVILRCVPISNHLYFYWYRQILGQKVEFLVSFYNNEISEKSEIFDDQFSVERPDGSNFTLKIRSTKLEDSAMYFCASTGSVASVEQYFGPGTRLTVT.

The CDR3 protein is CASSQDMSRAETQYF. CDR3 nucleotide sequence: TGCGCCAGCAGCCAAGATATGAGCAGGGCGGAGACCCAGTACTTC. The chain has TRBV4-3 and TRBJ2-5, with a weak D call TRBD1 (5 bases). The V end was cut by 0 bases, the J end by 5 bases, with 13 bases between. The germline gives CDR1 LGHNA, CDR2 YSLEER. The CDR3 is 15 amino acids.

The chain combines TRBV7-2 with TRBJ1-2, with D unresolved. The CDR3 has 13 residues. V lost 5 bases to trimming and J lost 1 base, with 8 bases between them. Germline assignment: CDR1 SGHTA and CDR2 FQGNSA. The CDR3 coding sequence is TGTGCCAGCAGCCCCAGCTTTAACTATGGCTACACCTTC. This sequence encodes CASSPSFNYGYTF.

The rearrangement joins TRBV24-1 to TRBJ1-2; D is perhaps TRBD1 (6 bases). The germline V gene has CDR1 KGHDR and CDR2 SFDVKD. CDR3 size: 14 residues. The V end was cut by 0 bases, the J end by 7 bases, with 11 bases between. As DNA, the CDR3 is TGTGCCACCAGTGATTTGATGGGGGGCAGTGGCTACACCTTC. This sequence encodes CATSDLMGGSGYTF.

V usage is TRBV5-1 and J usage is TRBJ2-3; maybe TRBD2 (5 bases). CDR1 SGHRS and CDR2 YFSETQ come from the germline V gene. The length of the CDR3 is 14 residues. V was clipped by 7 bases and J by 5 bases, with 17 bases between them. CDR3: CASRQLVQEDTQYF. The CDR3 DNA follows: TGCGCCAGCCGTCAACTAGTGCAGGAAGATACGCAGTATTTT. Combining the CDR3 with reference TRBV5-1 and TRBJ2-3 gives the whole variable domain KAGVTQTPRYLIKTRGQQVTLSCSPISGHRSVSWYQQTPGQGLQFLFEYFSETQRNKGNFPGRFSGRQFSNSRSEMNVSTLELGDSALYLCASRQLVQEDTQYFGPGTRLTVL.

A few counts support this clone. The chain joins TRBV12-3 or TRBV12-4 to TRBJ2-5, with D uncertain. This CDR3 is built from 13 residues. Trimming took off 1 base at V and 7 bases at J, with 10 bases between the two ends. CDR3 sequence: CASSLEGRVTQYF. The CDR3 region has the DNA TGTGCCAGCAGTTTAGAAGGCCGAGTGACCCAGTACTTC.

The rearrangement uses TRBV6-5 and TRBJ1-5; 7 nucleotides match TRBD1. The CDR3 runs 14 residues. Germline assignment: CDR1 MNHEY and CDR2 SVGAGI. V lost 1 base and J lost 7; bases outside the gene matches: 4. The CDR3 reads CASSYYRGVQPQHF. The CDR3 DNA sequence: TGTGCCAGCAGTTACTACAGGGGAGTCCAGCCCCAGCATTTT.

This clone was detected only once. The chain employs TRBV27 and TRBJ2-6; D is unresolved. Germline lookup yields CDR1 MNHEY and CDR2 SMNVEV (reference sequence). The CDR3 has 15 amino acids. V was pared by 5 bases and J by 0 bases, with 8 bases between. CDR3: CASSLVSSGANVLTF. In DNA form, the CDR3 reads TGTGCCAGCAGTCTGGTTAGCTCTGGGGCCAACGTCCTGACTTTC.

The rearrangement uses TRBV6-5 and TRBJ1-2; D unresolved. The CDR3 has 13 amino acids. V lost 2 bases and J 8 bases, leaving 12 bases between the germline ends. The germline gives CDR1 MNHEY, CDR2 SVGAGI. In DNA, the CDR3 is TGTGCCAGCAGTTACGCAGGCAGCGGGGGCTACACCTTC. Protein: CASSYAGSGGYTF.

The chain combines TRBV18 with TRBJ2-7, with D possibly being TRBD1 or TRBD2 (5 bases each). The CDR3 extends over 14 amino acids. Trimming pared 6 bases from V and 2 bases from J, leaving 14 bases between. From germline, CDR1 is KGHSH and CDR2 LQKENI. CDR3 DNA sequence: TGTGCCAGCTCCCGGGCCGAGGGGCCCTACGAGCAGTACTTC. This encodes CASSRAEGPYEQYF.

This chain uses TRBV27 with TRBJ1-1, with D maybe TRBD1 (5 bases). Germline CDR1 is MNHEY and CDR2 is SMNVEV (reference sequence). Trimming shortened V by 3 bases and J by 6 bases, and 14 bases separated the two germline ends. CDR3 length: 14 residues. This CDR3 reads CASSFRTRGAEAFF. CDR3 bases: TGTGCCAGCAGTTTTCGCACCCGAGGGGCTGAAGCTTTCTTT.

The rearrangement joins TRBV7-9 to TRBJ2-7, with D possibly called TRBD1 or TRBD2 (5 bases each). The CDR3 extends over 16 amino acids. V was trimmed by 2 bases and J by 1 base, leaving 15 bases between them. Looked up from germline, CDR1 is SEHNR and CDR2 is FQNEAQ (reference sequence). The CDR3 reads CASSLKGPLLSYEQYF. The CDR3 nucleotides read TGTGCCAGCAGCTTAAAGGGACCGCTACTTTCCTACGAGCAGTACTTC.

This clone appeared a few times. Other DNA sequences in the sample encode the same CDR3. The rearrangement links TRBV12-3 or TRBV12-4 to TRBJ1-5; maybe TRBD1 (5 bases). This CDR3 has 13 residues. V was shortened by 3 bases and J by 5 bases, with 8 bases between the two germline ends. CDR3 loop: CASSLGEDQPQHF. CDR3 sequence (DNA): TGTGCCAGCAGTTTGGGGGAGGATCAGCCCCAGCATTTT.

The chain carries TRBV5-1 and TRBJ2-5; D unclear. The CDR3 is 12 amino acids. V lost 2 bases and J lost 0, with 2 bases in between. CDR1 and CDR2 (germline): SGHRS, YFSETQ. The CDR3 is CASSLNQETQYF. The DNA for the CDR3 is TGCGCCAGCAGCTTAAACCAAGAGACCCAGTACTTC.

The rearrangement links TRBV7-3 to TRBJ1-2; possible D gene TRBD1, 6 bases. V was pared by 2 bases and J by 0 bases, with 10 bases between. Per germline, CDR1 SGHTA and CDR2 FQGTGA. CDR3 length: 15 residues. The CDR3 spells CASSLRDTPNYGYTF. The CDR3 DNA reads as TGTGCCAGCAGCTTACGGGACACACCTAACTATGGCTACACCTTC.

This clone was picked up one time. The chain uses TRBV4-3 and TRBJ2-2; 7 bases line up with TRBD2. The germline CDR1 and CDR2 sequences are LGHNA and YSLEER. The ends lost 4 bases at V and 1 base at J; junction bases unmatched: 9. This CDR3 has 17 residues. The CDR3 nucleotides are TGCGCCAGCAGCCCCACATCTGAGCGGGGGAACACCGGGGAGCTGTTTTTT. It is translated as CASSPTSERGNTGELFF.

The chain employs TRBV24-1 and TRBJ1-3, with TRBD1 as a possible D gene (5 bases). Germline assignment: CDR1 KGHDR and CDR2 SFDVKD. Trimming took off 5 bases at V and 2 bases at J, with 6 bases between the two ends. This CDR3 spans 13 amino acids. The CDR3 nucleotides read TGTGCCACCAGTGCGGGGGCTGGAAACACCATATATTTT. Its protein is CATSAGAGNTIYF.

This clone turned up a few times. The chain carries TRBV15 and TRBJ1-6, with TRBD1 as a possible D gene (5 bases). Trimming removed 6 bases at V and 5 bases at J, with 14 bases between. The CDR3 consists of 15 residues. Per germline, CDR1 LNHNV and CDR2 YYDKDF (reference sequence). The CDR3 is CATRGGGFHNSPLHF. The CDR3 DNA reads as TGTGCCACCAGGGGCGGGGGGTTTCATAATTCACCCCTCCACTTT.

The rearrangement uses TRBV30 and TRBJ2-5; a weak D match, TRBD2 (7 bases). Trimming took off 4 bases at V and 3 bases at J, with 18 bases between the two ends. CDR3 length: 15 amino acids. CDR1 and CDR2 from the germline V gene are GTSNPN and SVGIG (reference sequence). The CDR3 here is CAWNKWGGTKETQYF. The CDR3 DNA reads as TGTGCCTGGAACAAGTGGGGGGGGACAAAAGAGACCCAGTACTTC.

The CDR3 nucleotides read TGTGCCTGGAGCATGGGACAGGCAGGGACCCTTCCCCAGCATTTT. Amino acid sequence: CAWSMGQAGTLPQHF. J is TRBJ1-5 and V is TRBV30, with 8 bases aligning to TRBD1. This CDR3 comprises 15 residues. From germline, CDR1 is GTSNPN and CDR2 SVGIG (reference sequence). J gave up 10 bases and V 3 bases, and 14 bases lay outside the gene matches.